Sequencing of this T cell receptor beta chain was carried out in a study of blood T cells in healthy people across ages. Concerning this clonotype: Its target is unknown.

Next came a second PCR, run for roughly 6 to 11 cycles, which used a sample-barcoded 5' primer along with a J-beta primer mix. From the 5' RACE reads, TCRdb called clonotypes with MiXCR, one entry per CDR3 protein. The table lists 1.5 million to 2 million distinct CDR3 sequences, just under 50% of them singletons. This CDR3 region has 14 residues. Trimming shortened V by 8 bases and J by 3 bases, and 14 bases separated the two germline ends. CDR1 is MDHEN, CDR2 SYDVKM, per germline. Study-level points and caveats: Researchers report that TCR beta diversity correlated strongly with naive T cell percentage.

The material sequenced was blood. This chain uses TRBV28 with TRBJ2-1; D is unresolved. The clonotype comes from a woman aged 35 to 49 in good health. CDR3 sequence reads: CASSRLSYYNEQFF. CDR3 nucleotide sequence: TGTGCCAGCTCGCGCCTAAGCTACTACAATGAGCAGTTCTTC.